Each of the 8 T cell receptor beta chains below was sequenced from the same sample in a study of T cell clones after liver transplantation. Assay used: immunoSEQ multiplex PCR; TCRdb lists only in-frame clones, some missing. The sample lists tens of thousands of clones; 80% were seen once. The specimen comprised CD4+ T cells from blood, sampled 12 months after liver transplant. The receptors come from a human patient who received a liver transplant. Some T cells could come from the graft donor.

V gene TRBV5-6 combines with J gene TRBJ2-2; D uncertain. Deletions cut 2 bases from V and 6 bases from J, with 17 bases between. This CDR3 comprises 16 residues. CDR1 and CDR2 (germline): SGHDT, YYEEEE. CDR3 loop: CASSFLIPGEPGELFF. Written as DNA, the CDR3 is TGTGCCAGCAGCTTTCTAATCCCCGGAGAGCCCGGGGAGCTGTTTTTT.

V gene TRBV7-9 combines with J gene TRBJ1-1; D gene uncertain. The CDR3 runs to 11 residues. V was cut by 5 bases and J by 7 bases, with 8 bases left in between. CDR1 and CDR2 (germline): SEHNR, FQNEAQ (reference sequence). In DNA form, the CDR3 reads TGTGCCAGCAGCCGGTTTGATGAAGCTTTCTTT. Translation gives CASSRFDEAFF.

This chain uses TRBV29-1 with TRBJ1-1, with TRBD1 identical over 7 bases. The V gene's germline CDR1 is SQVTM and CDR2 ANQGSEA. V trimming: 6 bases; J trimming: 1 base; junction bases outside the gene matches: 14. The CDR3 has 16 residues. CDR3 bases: TGCAGCGTCGCACTACCCTTACAGGGGAAGAACACTGAAGCTTTCTTT. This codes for CSVALPLQGKNTEAFF.

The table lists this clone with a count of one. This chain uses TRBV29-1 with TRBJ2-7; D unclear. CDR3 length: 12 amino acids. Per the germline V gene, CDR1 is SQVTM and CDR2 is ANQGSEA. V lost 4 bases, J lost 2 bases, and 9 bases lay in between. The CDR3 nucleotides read TGCAGCGTTGCGATCGACACCTACGAGCAGTACTTC. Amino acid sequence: CSVAIDTYEQYF.

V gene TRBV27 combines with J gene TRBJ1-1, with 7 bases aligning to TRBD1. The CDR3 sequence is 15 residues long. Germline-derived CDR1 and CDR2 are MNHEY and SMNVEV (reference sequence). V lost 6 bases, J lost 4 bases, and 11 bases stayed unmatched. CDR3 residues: CASSSPDRAGTEAFF. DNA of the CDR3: TGTGCCAGCAGCTCTCCTGACAGGGCGGGCACTGAAGCTTTCTTT.

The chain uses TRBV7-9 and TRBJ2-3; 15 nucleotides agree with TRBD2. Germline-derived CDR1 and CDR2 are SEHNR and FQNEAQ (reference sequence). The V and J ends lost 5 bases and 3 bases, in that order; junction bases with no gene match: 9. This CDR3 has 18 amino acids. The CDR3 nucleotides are TGTGCCAGCAGCCCCAACCTCGGACTAGCGGGAGGGACAGATACGCAGTATTTT. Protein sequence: CASSPNLGLAGGTDTQYF.

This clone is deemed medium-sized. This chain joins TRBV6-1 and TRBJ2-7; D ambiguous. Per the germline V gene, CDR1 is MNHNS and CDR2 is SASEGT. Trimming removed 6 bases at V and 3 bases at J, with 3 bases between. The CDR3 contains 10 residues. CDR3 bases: TGTGCCAGCAGGGACTACGAGCAGTACTTC. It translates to CASRDYEQYF.

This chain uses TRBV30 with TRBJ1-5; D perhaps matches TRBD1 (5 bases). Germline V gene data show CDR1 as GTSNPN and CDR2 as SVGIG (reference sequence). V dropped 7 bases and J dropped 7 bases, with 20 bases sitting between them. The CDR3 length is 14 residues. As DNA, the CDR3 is TGTGCCTCCAACCGGCAGGGCAGAGTACAGCCCCAGCATTTT. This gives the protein CASNRQGRVQPQHF.